The text below deals with one T cell receptor beta chain. It has no known antigen specificity. No much larger clonotype is one base removed from it; base qualities were not supplied. Synthetic TCR analog templates were spiked into each PCR so that absolute template abundance could be estimated from read counts. The immunoSEQ assay was used to amplify TCRbeta CDR3 regions from genomic DNA with bias-controlled V and J gene primers. Rearranged TCRbeta segments were sequenced at approximately 20X coverage. The original methods were these. Sequencing errors were corrected by clustering and CDR3s were annotated against IMGT to assign V, D and J genes. Downstream analyses used only productive TCRbeta rearrangements and left out out-of-frame or stop-codon sequences. Clonality was computed as one minus Shannon entropy normalized by the log of the number of unique productive sequences. Fisher's exact test with Benjamini-Hochberg correction, at a threshold of adjusted p below 0.01, was used to find clones that differed between time points or between blood and tumor. Sourced from immuneACCESS, this table was stored by TCRdb with only in-frame sequences that have V and J called. A share of the clones is absent; for the studies checked, an unresolved V gene accounts for under half, and the remainder has no known explanation. That table gives V, J and clone size, and the DNA gave D and trimming. The sample yields 100,000 to 150,000 clones; 65% to 85% were counted once. Of the sample, 3.2% falls within the top ten clones.

The data were obtained in a study of PD-L1 blockade in urothelial cancer (dated by TCRdb to 2016 to 2017). In the study overall: Every patient began therapy at some point between 2014 and 2015 and was given atezolizumab 1,200 mg intravenously every 3 weeks. About 90% of the roughly 29 patients were identified as males with urothelial cancer of bladder origin, and a prior smoking history was reported by 18 of 29 patients. Patients had an ECOG performance status of 0 or 1 and had received between 0 and 3 prior chemotherapy regimens. Blood samples were analyzed at two time points: 3 weeks after treatment start (second dose) and 6 weeks after treatment start. Blood samples gave median yields of 141,255 T cells and 65,000 to 85,000 unique TCRs, along with a median clonality of approximately 0.084. The study was an exploratory multi-omic analysis of somatic, immune and clinical correlates of response to PD-L1 blockade with atezolizumab in urothelial cancer. Pretreatment tumor samples, along with matched peripheral blood serially collected before and after atezolizumab treatment, were subjected to TCR sequencing. Progression-free survival longer than 6 months counted as durable clinical benefit, and TCR features were additionally tested against both progression-free and overall survival. Whole exome sequencing and RNA sequencing of pretreatment tumors were performed alongside TCR sequencing in the same patients. Durable clinical benefit was achieved by nine patients and was not achieved by 20 patients. Pretreatment blood TCR-seq was available for fewer than 30 patients, at least one posttreatment blood collection was obtained for 25 or so patients, and tumor TCR-seq was available for 25 or so patients. General study outcomes and caveats: At 3 weeks after the start of treatment, tumor-associated TCR clones in peripheral blood had expanded more in patients with durable benefit (n ≈ 24, p = 0.022). Because the sample size was small (n ≈ 31) and many exploratory analyses were performed, the results are intended to be hypothesis-generating. Improved progression-free and overall survival was found to be associated with pretreatment peripheral blood TCR clonality below the median.

This specimen's time point label, per the study, means: pretreatment peripheral blood. The cohort comprised 25 to 35 patients with locally advanced or metastatic urothelial carcinoma treated at Memorial Sloan Kettering on a trial protocol. Peripheral blood mononuclear cells were collected pretreatment and during treatment, at between 1 and 8 total time points per patient. The Qiagen DNeasy Blood extraction kit was used to purify genomic DNA from total PBMCs and tumor samples. PBMCs were collected pretreatment and during treatment and were isolated and stored as previously described. CDR1 and CDR2, per the germline V gene, are MNHNS and SASEGT. V is cut back by 4 bases and J by 7 bases, with 8 bases in the junction unmatched. The cysteine opens and the phenylalanine closes a CDR3 of 15 amino acids. The sequence is cut down to CDR3 DNA, 45 bases in frame from base 1.

The origin of this receptor is a man aged 50 to 59 with urothelial cancer. This specimen consisted of PBMCs, obtained around atezolizumab (anti-PD-L1) treatment. Here the chain combines TRBV6-1 and TRBJ2-2; TRBD2 lines up with 8 middle nucleotides. The base sequence is TGTGCCAGCAGTGTTACGGGAGGGCCTAACGGGGAGCTGTTTTTT. Translated, it reads CASSVTGGPNGELFF.